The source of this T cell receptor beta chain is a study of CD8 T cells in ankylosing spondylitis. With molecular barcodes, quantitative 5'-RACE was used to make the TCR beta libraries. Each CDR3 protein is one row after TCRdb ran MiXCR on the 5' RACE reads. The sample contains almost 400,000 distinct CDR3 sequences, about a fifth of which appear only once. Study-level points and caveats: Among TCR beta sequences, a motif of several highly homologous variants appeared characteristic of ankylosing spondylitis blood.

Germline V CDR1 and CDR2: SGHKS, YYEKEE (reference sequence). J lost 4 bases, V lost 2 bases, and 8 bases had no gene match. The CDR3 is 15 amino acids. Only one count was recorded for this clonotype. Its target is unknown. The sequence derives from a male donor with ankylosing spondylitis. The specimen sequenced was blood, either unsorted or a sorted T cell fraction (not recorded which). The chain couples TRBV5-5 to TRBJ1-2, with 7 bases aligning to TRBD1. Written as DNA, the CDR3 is TGTGCCAGCAGCTTAGGGGACAGCGGAACCTATGGCTACACCTTC. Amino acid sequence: CASSLGDSGTYGYTF. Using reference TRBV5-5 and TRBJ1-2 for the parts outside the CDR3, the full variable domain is DAGVTQSPTHLIKTRGQQVTLRCSPISGHKSVSWYQQVLGQGPQFIFQYYEKEERGRGNFPDRFSARQFPNYSSELNVNALLLGDSALYLCASSLGDSGTYGYTFGSGTRLTVV.